The 6 T cell receptor beta chains below come from one sample, sequenced in a study of early T cells in non-severe SARS-CoV-2 infection. TCRdb reprocessed the 5' RACE reads via MiXCR and lists one record per CDR3 protein. Here the sample spans around 110,000 distinct CDR3 sequences, approximately 10% being singletons. The specimen was whole blood. The receptors were gathered from an adult who was a healthcare worker with PCR-confirmed SARS-CoV-2 infection or an uninfected control (not recorded which).

The chain has TRBV28 and TRBJ2-1; no clear D gene. Trimming stripped 1 base from V and 4 bases from J, with 8 bases between. Germline CDR1 reads MDHEN; CDR2 reads SYDVKM. The CDR3 extends over 14 amino acids. The chain's CDR3 is CASSLSSDYNEQFF. The DNA for the CDR3 is TGTGCCAGCAGTTTATCCTCTGATTACAATGAGCAGTTCTTC.

This clonotype occurred a few times. V usage is TRBV18 and J usage is TRBJ1-3; D is uncertain. The germline gives CDR1 KGHSH, CDR2 LQKENI. V lost 2 bases to trimming and J lost 6 bases, with 14 bases between them. The length of the CDR3 is 15 residues. The CDR3: CASSPRSGSPNTIYF. The CDR3, as DNA: TGTGCCAGCTCACCAAGGTCCGGGTCTCCAAACACCATATATTTT.

This clonotype was seen only a few times. This chain uses TRBV19 with TRBJ2-7; 8 nucleotides align to TRBD2. In germline, CDR1 is LNHDA, CDR2 SQIVND (reference sequence). This CDR3 has 14 amino acids. The V and J ends lost 2 bases and 5 bases, in that order; junction bases with no gene match: 5. CDR3 DNA sequence: TGTGCCAGTAGTATAAGCGGGAGTATTCACGAGCAGTACTTC. Its translation is CASSISGSIHEQYF.

This clonotype was counted at least ten times. V and J are TRBV24-1 and TRBJ2-5; 8 bases line up with TRBD1. From germline, CDR1 is KGHDR and CDR2 SFDVKD. The length of the CDR3 is 13 residues. Unmatched junction bases numbered 5, after V lost 11 bases and J lost 1 base. The CDR3 here is CAISQGVQETQYF. Written as DNA, the CDR3 is TGTGCCATATCACAGGGGGTCCAAGAGACCCAGTACTTC.

The V and J genes are TRBV7-9 and TRBJ2-3; the D gene is possibly TRBD1 (6 bases). The CDR3 consists of 15 residues. The germline V and J ends were trimmed by 5 bases and 2 bases, with 14 bases remaining between them. The V gene's germline CDR1 is SEHNR and CDR2 FQNEAQ (reference sequence). CDR3 nucleotide sequence: TGTGCCAGCAGCCCACCCCAGGGGATCACAGATACGCAGTATTTT. This sequence encodes CASSPPQGITDTQYF.

This clonotype was detected many times. CDR3 DNA sequence: TGTGCCAGCAGACTAGCGGGAGTAGGTGAGCAGTTCTTC. Its protein product is CASRLAGVGEQFF. The chain joins TRBV6-2 or TRBV6-3 to TRBJ2-1, with 11 positions matching TRBD2. There are 13 residues in the CDR3. Trimming took 6 bases from V and 9 from J; bases not matched to a gene: 4. Germline loops: CDR1 MNHEY, CDR2 SVGEGT.